This T cell receptor (beta chain) was sequenced during a study of response to subunit inactivated influenza vaccine listed by TCRdb under 2018. Notes on the research overall: The study used deep quantitative T cell receptor repertoire profiling to track responses to a trivalent subunit inactivated influenza vaccine. General study outcomes and caveats: The authors proposed that each seasonal influenza vaccination may bring in only a limited number of new T cells.

The intended sense of this specimen's time point label: around 42 days after influenza vaccine administration. The germline V gene specifies SGHRS as CDR1 and YFSETQ as CDR2. The CDR3 contains 12 residues, cysteine and phenylalanine counted. This entry keeps only the CDR3 DNA: 36 bases, framed from base 1. V gives up 5 bases and J gives up 1 base, and the segment between their germline ends measures 6 bases. The library was obtained by RT-PCR. TCRdb lists the instrument as Illumina HiSeq 2500. Clones were called with MiXCR by TCRdb after fastp trimmed the public reads at Q25, and only in-frame beta chains were retained. Entries are consolidated by CDR3 protein sequence, retaining the most common genes and DNA. This sample gives around 500,000 distinct CDR3 sequences in total; about a tenth of them show up just once. The biggest ten clones account for 9.5% to 15% of the sample. In this sample, this clonotype turned up many times. Its antigen is still unknown. There are no base qualities to consult, and no much larger clone falls within one base.

Sequenced here: PBMCs from blood, sampled 40 to 50 days after vaccination. This receptor was obtained from a man aged 50-60 years who received an inactivated influenza vaccine. Donor details come from another sample of the same person, matched by shared clones. Recombination joined TRBV5-1 with TRBJ1-1; a confident D gene designation cannot be given. CDR3 protein: CASRSGNTEAFF. The nucleotides are TGCGCCAGCAGATCAGGGAACACTGAAGCTTTCTTT.